The entry below describes one T cell receptor beta chain. What it binds is unknown. The record originates from a study of cytomegalovirus exposure and HLA in healthy donors. Study-wide points: Analysis was carried out at a later point, and it linked a missense DCLRE1C variant to TCR beta V- and J-gene trimming. Researchers had no immune exposure information except CMV serostatus available.

PCR used 60 Vbeta primers and 13 Jbeta primers. Sequencing was performed with immunoSEQ multiplex PCR; in TCRdb, only in-frame clones are kept and a portion is missing. Here the sample spans about 87,000 clones, roughly 72% being singletons. Trimming removed 4 bases at V and 7 bases at J, with 10 bases between. Germline CDR1 is MNHEY and CDR2 is SMNVEV (reference sequence). CDR3 size: 13 residues. This TCR derives from a man aged 25 to 45 in good health and CMV-seropositive. The sequenced material came from PBMCs. The chain has TRBV27 and TRBJ2-2; the D gene is possibly TRBD1 (5 bases). In nucleotides, the CDR3 is TGTGCCAGCAGTTGGGGCCGTGACGGGGAGCTGTTTTTT. Translated: CASSWGRDGELFF.